The entry below gives a single TCR beta chain sequence along with its context. No antigen is known for it. These data belong to a study of graft-versus-host responses after intestinal transplantation. The wider study: Induction with anti-thymocyte globulin, then tacrolimus and steroids for roughly three years, was given to all recipients.

Profiled with immunoSEQ multiplex PCR; TCRdb holds only in-frame clones, not every one. The sample carries about 70,000 clones, around 91% recorded once. Overall study findings and caveats: Researchers found GvH clones in recipient marrow, and some showed up first in ileum or blood. Graft-donor T cell macrochimerism in patients accompanied high graft-versus-host to host-versus-graft clonal ratios in allografts.

CDR3 size: 16 residues. Germline assignment: CDR1 SEHNR and CDR2 FQNEAQ (reference sequence). The V and J ends lost 1 base and 2 bases, in that order; junction bases with no gene match: 7. The receptor comes from a human donor who received an intestinal transplant. The material was unstimulated CD8+ T cells sorted from spleen or lymph node cells, obtained before intestinal transplant. V gene TRBV7-9 combines with J gene TRBJ2-5; TRBD2 matches at 7 bases. CDR3 loop: CASSLGSAGLQETQYF. CDR3 DNA sequence: TGTGCCAGCAGCTTAGGTTCAGCGGGGTTACAAGAGACCCAGTACTTC.